This entry lists 17 T cell receptor beta chains sequenced from one sample in a study of T cells in Graves' hyperthyroidism and ophthalmopathy. Amplified regions were TCR beta CDR3 sequences from RNA transcripts. The HTBI set primed first-round TCR CDR3 RT-PCR. Using its own MiXCR run on the multiplex PCR reads, TCRdb lists one record per CDR3 protein. The data contain more than 550,000 distinct CDR3 sequences, 17% of them singletons. What was sequenced was blood. Receptors were obtained from a man aged 45-65 years with Graves' hyperthyroidism.

This clonotype came up many times. The V gene is TRBV5-1, the J gene TRBJ1-1; D is unclear. With 0 bases removed from V and 4 bases from J, the gap between germline ends came to 4 bases. This CDR3 is 12 amino acids long. Germline values: CDR1 SGHRS, CDR2 YFSETQ. For the CDR3, the DNA is TGCGCCAGCAGCTTGGACATCACTGAAGCTTTCTTT. Translated, it gives CASSLDITEAFF. The variable domain in full, with the rest retrieved from reference TRBV5-1 and TRBJ1-1, is KAGVTQTPRYLIKTRGQQVTLSCSPISGHRSVSWYQQTPGQGLQFLFEYFSETQRNKGNFPGRFSGRQFSNSRSEMNVSTLELGDSALYLCASSLDITEAFFGQGTRLTVV.

The chain combines TRBV7-9 with TRBJ2-7; D perhaps matches TRBD1 (5 bases). The V gene's germline CDR1 is SEHNR and CDR2 FQNEAQ (reference sequence). The CDR3 extends over 13 amino acids. Deletions cut 5 bases from V and 3 bases from J, with 11 bases between. CDR3 in amino acids: CASSGAQYYEQYF. The CDR3 DNA reads TGTGCCAGCAGCGGGGCCCAGTACTACGAGCAGTACTTC.

This clonotype was recorded at least ten times. The V and J genes are TRBV6-5 and TRBJ2-5; TRBD1 matches at 9 bases. The length of the CDR3 is 16 residues. The J segment lost 0 bases and the V segment lost 2 bases, leaving 4 bases of the junction unmatched. The germline gives CDR1 MNHEY, CDR2 SVGAGI. This CDR3 reads CASSYGTGPNQETQYF. DNA of the CDR3: TGTGCCAGCAGTTACGGGACAGGGCCGAACCAAGAGACCCAGTACTTC.

The chain recombines TRBV28 with TRBJ2-7; D is perhaps TRBD1 (6 bases). V lost 7 bases and J lost 4, with 23 bases in between. CDR3 length: 16 amino acids. Germline V CDR1 and CDR2: MDHEN, SYDVKM. The CDR3 region is CASTSPGHRSIYEQYF. The DNA for the CDR3 is TGTGCCAGCACCTCTCCGGGACATCGCTCTATTTACGAGCAGTACTTC.

This clonotype was seen repeatedly, ten times or more. The gene calls are TRBV6-1 and TRBJ1-6, with 9 bases that match TRBD1. The CDR3 loop spans 14 amino acids. CDR1 and CDR2 (germline): MNHNS, SASEGT. The J segment lost 5 bases and the V segment lost 10 bases, leaving 6 bases of the junction unmatched. The CDR3 spells CAIPGQGNNSPLHF. DNA of the CDR3: TGTGCCATCCCGGGACAGGGAAATAATTCACCCCTCCACTTT.

This clonotype was observed a few times. The chain recombines TRBV19 with TRBJ1-5; a possible D gene is TRBD1 (5 bases). This CDR3 contains 17 residues. Germline V lookup: CDR1 LNHDA, CDR2 SQIVND (reference sequence). Trimming took 4 bases from V and 0 from J, leaving 16 bases between them. This CDR3 is CASSTVPGPYSNQPQHF. Written as DNA, the CDR3 is TGTGCCAGTAGTACCGTCCCGGGACCTTATAGCAATCAGCCCCAGCATTTT.

This clonotype was found a few times. The CDR3 sequence is CSASDSPADEKLFF. The CDR3 region has the DNA TGCAGTGCTTCGGACAGCCCAGCGGATGAAAAACTGTTTTTT. The chain combines TRBV20-1 with TRBJ1-4; perhaps TRBD1 as D (6 bases). This CDR3 region has 14 residues. V lost 5 bases and J 6 bases, leaving 16 bases between the germline ends. Germline V gives CDR1 DFQATT, CDR2 SNEGSKA (reference sequence).

There are many counts of this clonotype. The chain carries TRBV5-6 and TRBJ1-2; D is possibly TRBD1 (6 bases). Germline CDR1 reads SGHDT; CDR2 reads YYEEEE. V shed 2 bases and J shed 5 bases, with 13 bases lying between them. The CDR3 consists of 14 residues. CDR3: CASSFDRSSYGYTF. The CDR3 nucleotides are TGTGCCAGCAGCTTTGACAGGAGTTCTTATGGCTACACCTTC.

This clonotype showed up many times. This chain links TRBV27 with TRBJ2-1; D call uncertain. This CDR3 comprises 14 residues. Trimming shortened V by 4 bases and J by 0 bases, and 7 bases separated the two germline ends. CDR1 is MNHEY, CDR2 SMNVEV, per germline (reference sequence). Here the CDR3 DNA reads TGTGCCAGCAGTTCTATCCTCTCCTACAATGAGCAGTTCTTC. Residues: CASSSILSYNEQFF.

This clonotype was picked up a small number of times. The rearrangement joins TRBV11-2 to TRBJ1-2, with a tentative D call TRBD1 (6 bases). The CDR3 length is 14 residues. Germline values: CDR1 SGHAT, CDR2 FQNNGV. Between the trimmed V and J ends, which lost 4 bases and 5 bases, there was a span of 14 bases. The CDR3 DNA is TGTGCCAGCAGCTCCTTACAGGGAACTTATGGCTACACCTTC. Protein: CASSSLQGTYGYTF.

This clonotype was picked up a small number of times. The rearrangement uses TRBV5-1 and TRBJ2-3; D possibly corresponds to TRBD2 (6 bases). Germline values: CDR1 SGHRS, CDR2 YFSETQ. V was cut by 0 bases and J by 1 base, with 12 bases left in between. The length of the CDR3 is 16 residues. In DNA, the CDR3 is TGCGCCAGCAGCTTGGCCGGCGGGATCGGCACAGATACGCAGTATTTT. Translation gives CASSLAGGIGTDTQYF.

This clonotype has a count of ten or more. The gene calls are TRBV11-3 and TRBJ2-1; D perhaps matches TRBD2 (6 bases). V shed 1 base and J shed 7 bases, with 11 bases lying between them. Looked up from germline, CDR1 is SGHNT and CDR2 is YENEEA. This CDR3 has 14 residues. The CDR3, as DNA: TGTGCCAGCAGCTTAGGTGGTAGCGGTAATGAGCAGTTCTTC. Its protein is CASSLGGSGNEQFF. The full variable domain, its missing parts supplied by reference TRBV11-3 and TRBJ2-1, is EAGVVQSPRYKIIEKKQPVAFWCNPISGHNTLYWYLQNLGQGPELLIRYENEEAVDDSQLPKDRFSAERLKGVDSTLKIQPAELGDSAVYLCASSLGGSGNEQFFGPGTRLTVL.

This clonotype was recorded at least ten times. The chain employs TRBV6-5 and TRBJ2-7; 7 nucleotides line up with TRBD1. V trimming: 2 bases; J trimming: 0 bases; junction bases outside the gene matches: 7. This CDR3 region has 16 residues. CDR1 is MNHEY, CDR2 SVGAGI, per germline. The CDR3 spells CASSYEGADVSYEQYF. The CDR3, as DNA: TGTGCCAGCAGTTACGAGGGGGCTGATGTCTCCTACGAGCAGTACTTC.

This clonotype has ten or more counts. The rearrangement links TRBV29-1 to TRBJ2-3; weak D call: TRBD2 (5 bases). Trimming shortened V by 3 bases and J by 0 bases, and 10 bases separated the two germline ends. CDR1 and CDR2 (germline): SQVTM, ANQGSEA. The CDR3 has 14 residues. The CDR3 bases are TGCAGCGTTGATTCGGGATCTAGCACAGATACGCAGTATTTT. As protein: CSVDSGSSTDTQYF.

This clonotype was picked up many times. The chain links TRBV2 to TRBJ2-2, with a possible D match to TRBD2 (5 bases). Germline V gene lookup returns CDR1 SNHLY and CDR2 FYNNEI. V was trimmed by 3 bases and J by 0 bases, leaving 14 bases between them. This CDR3 comprises 17 residues. CDR3 nucleotide sequence: TGTGCCAGCAGTGATGGTAGTGGCGGGCCGAACACCGGGGAGCTGTTTTTT. Protein sequence: CASSDGSGGPNTGELFF. Using reference TRBV2 and TRBJ2-2 for the parts outside the CDR3, the full variable domain is EPEVTQTPSHQVTQMGQEVILRCVPISNHLYFYWYRQILGQKVEFLVSFYNNEISEKSEIFDDQFSVERPDGSNFTLKIRSTKLEDSAMYFCASSDGSGGPNTGELFFGEGSRLTVL.

This clonotype has only a few counts. The DNA of the CDR3 is TGTGCCAGCTCACCAAGCTGGGGCCAAGAGACCCAGTACTTC. Its translation: CASSPSWGQETQYF. V gene TRBV18 combines with J gene TRBJ2-5; D is unclear. Between the trimmed V and J ends, which lost 2 bases and 1 base, there was a span of 8 bases. CDR3 length: 14 amino acids. In germline, CDR1 is KGHSH, CDR2 LQKENI.

This rearrangement joins TRBV6-6 to TRBJ2-7; 8 bases align to TRBD2. Germline values: CDR1 MNHNY, CDR2 SVGAGI (reference sequence). The CDR3 is made up of 16 amino acids. Unmatched junction bases numbered 5, after V lost 0 bases and J lost 1 base. The CDR3 DNA sequence: TGTGCCAGCAGTTACTCGTCTAGCGGGCGATCCTACGAGCAGTACTTC. This codes for CASSYSSSGRSYEQYF.